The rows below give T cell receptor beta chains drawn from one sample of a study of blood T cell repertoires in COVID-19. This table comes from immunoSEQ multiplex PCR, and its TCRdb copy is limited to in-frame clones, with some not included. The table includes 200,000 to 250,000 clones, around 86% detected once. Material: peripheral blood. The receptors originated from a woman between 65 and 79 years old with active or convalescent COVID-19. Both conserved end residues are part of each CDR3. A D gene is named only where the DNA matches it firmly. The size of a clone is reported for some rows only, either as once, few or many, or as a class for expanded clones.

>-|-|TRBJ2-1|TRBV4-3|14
CASSPQPVYNEQFF
TGCGCCAGCAGCCCGCAACCGGTCTACAATGAGCAGTTCTTC
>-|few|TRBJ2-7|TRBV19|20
CAPPSPSIPTGGGSEYEQYF
TGTGCCCCTCCGAGTCCCTCAATCCCGACGGGGGGCGGCTCGGAATACGAGCAGTACTTC
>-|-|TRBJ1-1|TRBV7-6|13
CASSLGEGTEAFF
TGTGCCAGCAGCTTAGGGGAGGGAACTGAAGCTTTCTTT
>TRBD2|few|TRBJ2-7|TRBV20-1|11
CSATGGGEQYF
TGCAGTGCTACAGGCGGGGGTGAGCAGTACTTC
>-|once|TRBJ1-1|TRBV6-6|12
CASSYWNSEAFF
TGTGCCAGCAGTTACTGGAACAGTGAAGCTTTCTTT
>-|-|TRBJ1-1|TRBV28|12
CASLGGNTEAFF
TGTGCCAGCCTCGGGGGGAACACTGAAGCTTTCTTT
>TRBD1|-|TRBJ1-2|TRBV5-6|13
CASSTAGGLGYTF
TGTGCCAGCAGCACCGCAGGGGGTCTAGGCTACACCTTC
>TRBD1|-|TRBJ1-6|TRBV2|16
CASTNQLGVTGGDLHF
TGTGCCAGCACCAATCAACTGGGGGTCACAGGGGGAGACCTCCACTTT
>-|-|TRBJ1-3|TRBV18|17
CASSPRAGGDSGNTIYF
TGTGCCAGCTCACCACGCGCGGGGGGTGATTCTGGAAACACCATATATTTT
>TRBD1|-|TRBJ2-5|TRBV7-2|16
CASSVSGTGGAETQYF
TGTGCCAGCAGCGTATCCGGGACAGGGGGGGCCGAGACCCAGTACTTC
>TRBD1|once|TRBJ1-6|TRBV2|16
CARNTGTGLSASPLHF
TGTGCCAGAAATACCGGGACAGGGCTTTCTGCTTCACCCCTCCACTTT
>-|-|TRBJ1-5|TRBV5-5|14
CASSFRQSNQPQHF
TGTGCCAGCAGCTTTCGACAGAGCAATCAGCCCCAGCATTTT
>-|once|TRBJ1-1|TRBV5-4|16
CASSLARGRTNTEAFF
TGTGCCAGCAGCTTGGCTAGGGGTCGGACCAACACTGAAGCTTTCTTT